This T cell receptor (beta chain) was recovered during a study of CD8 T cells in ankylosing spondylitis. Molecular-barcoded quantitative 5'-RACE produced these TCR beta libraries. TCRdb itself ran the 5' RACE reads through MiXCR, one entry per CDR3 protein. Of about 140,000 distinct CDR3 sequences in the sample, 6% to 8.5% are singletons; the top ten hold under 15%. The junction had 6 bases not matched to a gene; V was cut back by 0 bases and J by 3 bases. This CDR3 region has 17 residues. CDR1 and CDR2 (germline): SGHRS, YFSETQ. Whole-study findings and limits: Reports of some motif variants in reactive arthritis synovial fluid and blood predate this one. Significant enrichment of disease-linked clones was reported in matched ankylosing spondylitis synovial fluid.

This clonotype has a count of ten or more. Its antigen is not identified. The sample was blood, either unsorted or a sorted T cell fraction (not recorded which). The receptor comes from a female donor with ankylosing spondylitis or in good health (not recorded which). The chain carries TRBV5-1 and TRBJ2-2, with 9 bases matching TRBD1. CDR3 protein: CASSLEQGAIDTGELFF. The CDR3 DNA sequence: TGCGCCAGCAGCTTGGAACAGGGGGCTATTGACACCGGGGAGCTGTTTTTT.